This T cell receptor (beta chain) was captured in a study of T cell responses to AZD1222 COVID-19 vaccine. The germline V gene has CDR1 MGHRA and CDR2 YSYEKL. The length of the CDR3 is 14 residues. Trimming took 4 bases from V and 2 from J, leaving 10 bases between them. Findings of the study overall: After the peak T cell response, and only then, were repertoires sampled.

Measured with immunoSEQ multiplex PCR; TCRdb has only the in-frame clones, and not every one. This sample has around 150,000 clones; around 90% occur once, and the top ten carry roughly 3.3%. Details on this clone: The antigen remains undetermined. At the DNA level, this CDR3 is encoded by other sequences in the same sample as well.

The sample in question was peripheral blood, obtained 28 days after the second AZD1222 dose. This receptor was obtained from an adult who received the AZD1222 COVID-19 vaccine. V usage is TRBV4-1 and J usage is TRBJ2-3; the D gene could be TRBD1 or TRBD2 (5 bases each). The CDR3 region has the DNA TGCGCCAGCAGCCTCGGGGACCTCACAGATACGCAGTATTTT. Protein product: CASSLGDLTDTQYF.